This record covers a single TCR beta chain. This record comes from a study of blood T cell repertoires in COVID-19. Study background: Donors in the United States, Italy and Spain gave samples during acute or convalescent COVID-19.

In the study's own analysis: Reference gene primers were amplified, and this amplification served to estimate nucleated cell counts. Assay used: immunoSEQ multiplex PCR; TCRdb lists only in-frame clones, some missing. V and J calls and clone size come straight from that table; D and trimming were deduced from the DNA. In the table there are over 300,000 clones, around 92% of which are singletons. From germline, CDR1 is SGDLS and CDR2 YYNGEE. V was pared by 4 bases and J by 2 bases, with 10 bases of the junction left unmatched. The CDR3 sequence is 17 residues long. The specimen was peripheral blood. The V call is TRBV9, the J call TRBJ2-5; 11 bases line up with TRBD2. The TCR was taken from a young man who had recovered from COVID-19. The CDR3 DNA sequence: TGTGCCAGCAGCATTGGGACTAGCGGCGCACTTCAAGAGACCCAGTACTTC. It is translated as CASSIGTSGALQETQYF.